This is a list of T cell receptor beta chains from one sample in a study of blood T cells in healthy people across ages. TCRdb independently ran MiXCR on the 5' RACE reads; one entry per CDR3 protein. The data hold fewer than 1.5 million distinct CDR3 sequences, with 35% to 45% observed a single time. Specimen: blood. These receptors were collected from a woman between 18 and 30 years old in good health. CDR3s leave out the opening cysteine and the closing phenylalanine or tryptophan. For some rows the clone size is stated as once, few or many, or as a class when expanded; others skip it.

>TRBV20-1|few|TRBJ1-5|12
SARAAQGNQPQH
>TRBV28|-|TRBJ2-3|12
ASYEQGGTDTQY
>TRBV20-1|-|TRBJ2-1|13
SARGWGDQGNEQF
>TRBV6-5|-|TRBJ2-4|10
AAGPAKNIQY
>TRBV10-3|-|TRBJ2-3|17
AISGDVSAGPSGTDTQY
>TRBV7-6|few|TRBJ2-5|10
ASSIFQETQY
>TRBV9|-|TRBJ2-1|11
ASSAQGVDEQF
>TRBV6-6|-|TRBJ1-2|12
ASSPRGNDYGYT
>TRBV5-1|few|TRBJ2-7|14
ASSPSIAGTPYEQY
>TRBV6-1|few|TRBJ2-7|10
ASSDAGDEQY
>TRBV4-2|-|TRBJ1-6|14
ASSQDLSSYNSPLH
>TRBV5-6|-|TRBJ1-4|15
ASSFTGTGRWREKLF
>TRBV19|-|TRBJ2-3|16
ASSYLAGVTRGTDTQY
>TRBV12-3/TRBV12-4|-|TRBJ1-6|14
ASSFYGGGENSPLH
>TRBV14|-|TRBJ1-2|14
ASSQRQGTSFYGYT
>TRBV11-2|-|-|13
ASSPRKTSADEQY
>TRBV5-5|-|TRBJ2-4|15
ASSSLLDSFGLDIQY
>TRBV6-5|-|TRBJ2-3|12
ASSYEGSADTQY
>TRBV3-1|few|TRBJ1-1|13
ASSPRTTFNTEAF
>TRBV7-2|-|TRBJ2-1|13
ASSYRTSGSFEQF
>TRBV12-3/TRBV12-4|few|TRBJ1-2|13
ASSLEAGGGYGYT
>TRBV5-1|once|TRBJ2-1|15
ASSLRLREGIGNEQF
>TRBV6-5|few|TRBJ2-2|11
ASRIVLTGELF
>TRBV5-6|-|TRBJ2-7|14
ASSSVATGSSYEQY
>TRBV29-1|-|TRBJ2-4|12
SVRPRDRGRIQY
>TRBV7-3|few|TRBJ2-1|14
ASSLTSGGATNEQF
>TRBV6-2/TRBV6-3|few|TRBJ2-1|15
ASSYSKREGRVNEQF
>TRBV3-1|-|TRBJ2-1|13
ASTPRDRAYNEQF
>TRBV7-8|-|TRBJ2-7|13
ASSLVTGTRLEQY
>TRBV4-1|few|TRBJ2-7|13
ASSHGNGGGYEQY
>TRBV3-1|-|TRBJ1-6|15
ASSPTTARGNNSPLH
>TRBV5-1|-|TRBJ2-1|14
ASSSTLAGGDNEQF
>TRBV20-1|few|TRBJ2-7|13
SARDRQGSSYEQY
>TRBV7-9|-|TRBJ1-2|12
ASSSAPQGYGYT
>TRBV9|-|TRBJ1-6|13
ASSSQVGGDSPLH
>TRBV20-1|-|TRBJ1-4|14
SARDLQTQTDEKLF
>TRBV7-9|-|TRBJ2-3|13
ASSLSGGAEDTQY
>TRBV11-2|-|-|14
ASSSVAVGLLETQY
>TRBV7-8|-|TRBJ1-6|13
ASSLEGFMNSPLH
>TRBV6-5|few|-|13
ASMKGGGRAHEQY
>TRBV7-9|few|TRBJ1-1|13
ASSLDGLMNTEAF
>TRBV27|-|TRBJ2-1|14
ASSLPGLKEYNEQF
>TRBV7-9|few|TRBJ2-5|15
ASSLGTSGTLRETQY
>TRBV12-5|few|TRBJ2-2|15
ASGLVIHSQGTGELF
>TRBV12-3/TRBV12-4|-|TRBJ2-7|9
ASGVLGEQY